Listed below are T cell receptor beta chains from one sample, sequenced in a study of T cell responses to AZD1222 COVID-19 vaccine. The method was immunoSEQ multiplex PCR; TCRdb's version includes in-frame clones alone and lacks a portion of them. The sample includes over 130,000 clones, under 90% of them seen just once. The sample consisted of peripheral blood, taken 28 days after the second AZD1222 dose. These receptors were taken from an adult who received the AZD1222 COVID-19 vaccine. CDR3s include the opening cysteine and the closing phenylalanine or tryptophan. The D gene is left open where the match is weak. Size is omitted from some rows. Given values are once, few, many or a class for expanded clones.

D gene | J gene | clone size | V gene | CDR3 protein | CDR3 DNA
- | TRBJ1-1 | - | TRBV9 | CASSVATVGHLSEAFF | TGTGCCAGCAGCGTAGCTACTGTTGGACACCTTTCTGAAGCTTTCTTT
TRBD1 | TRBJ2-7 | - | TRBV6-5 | CASPGTGSYEQYF | TGTGCCAGCCCAGGGACAGGGTCCTACGAGCAGTACTTC
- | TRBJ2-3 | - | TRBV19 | CASKGHPAPDTQYF | TGTGCCAGTAAGGGACACCCCGCCCCAGATACGCAGTATTTT
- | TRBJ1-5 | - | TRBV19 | CASSLSGVAGGPQHF | TGTGCCAGTAGCCTATCAGGGGTGGCGGGCGGACCCCAGCATTTT
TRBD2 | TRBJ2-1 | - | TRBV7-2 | CASSLGLASYNEQFF | TGTGCCAGCAGCTTAGGACTAGCGTCGTACAATGAGCAGTTCTTC
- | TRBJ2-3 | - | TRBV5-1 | CASKNQRIQYF | TGCGCCAGCAAGAACCAAAGAATCCAGTATTTT
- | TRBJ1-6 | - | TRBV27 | CASSLYQSNSPLHF | TGTGCCAGCAGTTTATATCAGAGTAATTCACCCCTCCACTTT
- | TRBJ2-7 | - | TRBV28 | CASSPSGASHTYEQYF | TGTGCCAGCAGTCCGTCGGGGGCGTCCCATACCTACGAGCAGTACTTC
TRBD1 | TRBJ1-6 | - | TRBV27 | CASRSGTGGASPLHF | TGTGCCAGCAGGAGCGGGACAGGGGGCGCTTCACCCCTCCACTTT
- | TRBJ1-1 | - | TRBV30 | CAWSVEVEAEAFF | TGTGCCTGGAGTGTGGAAGTGGAGGCTGAAGCTTTCTTT
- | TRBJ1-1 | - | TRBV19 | CASSTIQGNTEAFF | TGTGCCAGTAGTACAATCCAGGGGAACACTGAAGCTTTCTTT
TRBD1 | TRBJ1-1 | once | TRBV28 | CASRPGGGNTEAFF | TGTGCCAGCAGGCCAGGGGGCGGGAACACTGAAGCTTTCTTT
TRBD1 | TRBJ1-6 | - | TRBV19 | CASSWDRRNSPLHF | TGTGCCAGTAGTTGGGACAGGAGAAATTCACCCCTCCACTTT
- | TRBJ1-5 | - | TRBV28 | CATRGGQPQHF | TGTGCCACTCGAGGAGGTCAGCCCCAGCATTTT
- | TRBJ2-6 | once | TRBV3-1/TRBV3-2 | CASSPQGTLHGANVLTF | TGTGCCAGCAGCCCTCAGGGGACTCTTCATGGGGCCAACGTCCTGACTTTC
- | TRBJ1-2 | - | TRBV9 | CASSSEAGFHGYTF | TGTGCCAGCAGCTCCGAGGCAGGGTTCCATGGCTACACCTTC
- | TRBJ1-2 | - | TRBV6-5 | CASTDGANYGYTF | TGTGCCAGCACCGACGGGGCTAACTATGGCTACACCTTC
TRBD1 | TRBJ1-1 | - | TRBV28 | CASRPSLGTGNTEAFF | TGTGCCAGCAGACCCTCTCTGGGGACAGGGAACACTGAAGCTTTCTTT
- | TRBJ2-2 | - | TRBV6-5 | CASMGQNANTGELFF | TGTGCCAGCATGGGGCAGAACGCGAACACCGGGGAGCTGTTTTTT
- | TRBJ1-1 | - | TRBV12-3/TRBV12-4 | CASSRGGGTEAFF | TGTGCCAGCTCGAGGGGGGGCGGCACTGAAGCTTTCTTT
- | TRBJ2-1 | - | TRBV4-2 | CASSQEGGRGRTYNEQFF | TGTGCCAGCAGCCAAGAGGGGGGCCGCGGACGAACCTACAATGAGCAGTTCTTC
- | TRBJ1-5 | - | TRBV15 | CATSRDSRGGQPQHF | TGTGCCACCAGCAGAGATAGTCGAGGAGGGCAGCCCCAGCATTTT
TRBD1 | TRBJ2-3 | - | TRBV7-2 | CASSLMGQGWNTQYF | TGTGCCAGCAGCTTAATGGGACAGGGGTGGAATACGCAGTATTTT
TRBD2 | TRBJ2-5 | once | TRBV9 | CASSVGGLTETQYF | TGTGCCAGCAGCGTAGGGGGACTAACGGAGACCCAGTACTTC
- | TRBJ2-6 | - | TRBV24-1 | CATSDRGGSGANVLTF | TGTGCCACCAGTGATAGGGGTGGCTCTGGGGCCAACGTCCTGACTTTC
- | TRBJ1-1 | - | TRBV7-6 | CASSVRANTEAFF | TGTGCCAGCAGCGTGAGGGCGAACACTGAAGCTTTCTTT
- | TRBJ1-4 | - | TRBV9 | CASSVSVGGEKLFF | TGTGCCAGCAGCGTTTCCGTCGGGGGTGAAAAACTGTTTTTT